Below are 10 T cell receptor beta chains sequenced from a single sample in a study of blood T cell repertoires in COVID-19. Only in-frame clones appear in the TCRdb table, and some are missing; sequencing was by immunoSEQ multiplex PCR. This table has under 300,000 clones, approximately 82% appearing once. The sequenced material came from peripheral blood. All receptors come from a man older than 75 with acute or convalescent COVID-19.

The chain carries TRBV10-3 and TRBJ2-5, with D perhaps TRBD1 (5 bases). Germline V CDR1 and CDR2: ENHRY, SYGVKD. This CDR3 is built from 13 residues. V lost 3 bases and J lost 1, with 6 bases in between. The CDR3 region is CAISEGAQETQYF. DNA of the CDR3: TGTGCCATCAGTGAAGGGGCCCAAGAGACCCAGTACTTC.

This clone has a single count. The J gene is TRBJ2-7, the V gene TRBV5-3; perhaps TRBD2 as D (6 bases). Being an ORF, TRBV5-3 has a function that is uncertain. This CDR3 spans 16 amino acids. V shed 1 base and J shed 4 bases, with 18 bases lying between them. CDR3 sequence reads: CARSLFFGGMEYEQYF. CDR3 in DNA: TGTGCCAGAAGCTTGTTCTTTGGCGGGATGGAGTACGAGCAGTACTTC.

J is TRBJ1-1 and V is TRBV19; D gene unclear. Trimming pared 6 bases from V and 6 bases from J, leaving 11 bases between. In germline, CDR1 is LNHDA, CDR2 SQIVND (reference sequence). The CDR3 length is 12 residues. CDR3 region: CASRSLRAEAFF. CDR3 nucleotide sequence: TGTGCCAGTAGGTCATTGAGGGCTGAAGCTTTCTTT.

The chain is built from TRBV6-5 and TRBJ1-3; no firm D call. The V end lost 4 bases, the J end lost 3 bases, and 10 bases lay between the germline ends. In germline, CDR1 is MNHEY, CDR2 SVGAGI. This CDR3 comprises 14 residues. This CDR3 is CASSSSYNGNTIYF. As DNA, the CDR3 is TGTGCCAGCAGTTCGTCTTATAATGGAAACACCATATATTTT.

This clone appeared once. The chain carries TRBV11-3 and TRBJ2-3; possible D gene TRBD1, 5 bases. CDR3 length: 16 amino acids. In germline, CDR1 is SGHNT, CDR2 YENEEA. V dropped 2 bases and J dropped 1 base, with 13 bases sitting between them. CDR3 in DNA: TGTGCCAGCAGCTTAAAGCCAGGGATTGGCACAGATACGCAGTATTTT. Translating gives CASSLKPGIGTDTQYF.

The chain employs TRBV19 and TRBJ1-5; D is unclear. Between the trimmed V and J ends, which lost 2 bases and 4 bases, there was a span of 15 bases. The CDR3 has 16 amino acids. In germline, CDR1 is LNHDA, CDR2 SQIVND (reference sequence). Here the CDR3 DNA reads TGTGCCAGTAGTATACCCCTAGCGGTCCCAAATCAGCCCCAGCATTTT. As protein: CASSIPLAVPNQPQHF.

The J gene is TRBJ2-2, the V gene TRBV5-8, with a tentative D call TRBD1 (6 bases). The CDR3 extends over 14 amino acids. The V end was cut by 6 bases, the J end by 6 bases, with 15 bases between. Germline-derived CDR1 and CDR2 are SGHTS and YDEGEE. The CDR3 sequence: CASTRGRGAGELFF. The CDR3 region has the DNA TGTGCCAGCACCAGGGGTCGGGGCGCCGGGGAGCTGTTTTTT.

This chain links TRBV5-1 with TRBJ1-5; 7 nucleotides match TRBD1. Germline V gene data show CDR1 as SGHRS and CDR2 as YFSETQ. V was pared by 4 bases and J by 4 bases, with 8 bases of the junction left unmatched. This CDR3 is built from 15 residues. CDR3 sequence: CASSLSGQANQPQHF. The CDR3 region has the DNA TGCGCCAGCAGCCTGAGTGGACAGGCTAATCAGCCCCAGCATTTT.

The chain combines TRBV6-2 or TRBV6-3 with TRBJ2-5, with 8 bases matching TRBD2. The CDR3 is 17 residues long. J gave up 9 bases and V 2 bases, and 17 bases lay outside the gene matches. Germline V gene lookup returns CDR1 MNHEY and CDR2 SVGEGT. Here the CDR3 reads CASSYASGTRSPRAQYF. DNA of the CDR3: TGTGCCAGCAGTTACGCCTCCGGGACTAGATCGCCCCGGGCCCAGTACTTC.

The chain recombines TRBV29-1 with TRBJ1-2; the match to TRBD1 covers 9 bases. Germline V gene sequence: CDR1 SQVTM, CDR2 ANQGSEA. CDR3 size: 11 residues. CDR3 DNA sequence: TGCAGTGCGGGACAGGGAGTGGGCTACACCTTC. It encodes CSAGQGVGYTF.